Following are 26 T cell receptor beta chains from one sample sequenced in a study of shared clonotypes between healthy human individuals. Data came from immunoSEQ multiplex PCR; TCRdb stores just in-frame clones and leaves some out. The table records more than 150,000 clones, 85% to 95% of them present only once. The sample was naive CD4+ T cells sorted from blood. Sample subset: CD45RA+ positively selected. Receptor source: a woman younger than 45 in good health.

The chain employs TRBV5-1 and TRBJ1-2; the match to TRBD1 covers 8 bases. CDR3 length: 13 amino acids. Looked up from germline, CDR1 is SGHRS and CDR2 is YFSETQ. J gave up 8 bases and V 0 bases, and 3 bases lay outside the gene matches. DNA for the CDR3: TGCGCCAGCAGCTTGGCAGGGGGCGCAGGCTACACCTTC. It yields the protein CASSLAGGAGYTF. The full variable domain, its missing parts supplied by reference TRBV5-1 and TRBJ1-2, is KAGVTQTPRYLIKTRGQQVTLSCSPISGHRSVSWYQQTPGQGLQFLFEYFSETQRNKGNFPGRFSGRQFSNSRSEMNVSTLELGDSALYLCASSLAGGAGYTFGSGTRLTVV.

This sequence joins TRBV7-8 and TRBJ2-5; 9 bases are shared with TRBD2. The end of the DNA aligns better with TRBJ2-7, so the J call may be wrong. The CDR3 runs to 16 residues. Germline V gives CDR1 SGHVS, CDR2 FQNEAQ. The DNA for the CDR3 is TGTGCCAGCAGCTTGGGCCTAGCGGGACGCTCCTACGAGCAGTACTTC. Translating gives CASSLGLAGRSYEQYF.

The chain has TRBV5-1 and TRBJ2-1; tentatively, D is TRBD2 (6 bases). Germline CDR1 is SGHRS and CDR2 is YFSETQ. V was shortened by 4 bases and J by 2 bases, with 19 bases between the two germline ends. The CDR3 extends over 17 amino acids. DNA of the CDR3: TGCGCCAGCAGCCCGCCCGTGGGGCGGGAAACCTACAATGAGCAGTTCTTC. Its protein is CASSPPVGRETYNEQFF.

The genes are TRBV7-7 and TRBJ1-3; maybe TRBD1 (5 bases). In germline, CDR1 is SSHAT, CDR2 FNYEAQ (reference sequence). There are 15 residues in the CDR3. V shed 8 bases and J shed 0 bases, with 14 bases lying between them. The CDR3 loop reads CASGCGDHSGNTIYF. CDR3 DNA: TGTGCCAGCGGTTGCGGGGACCACTCTGGAAACACCATATATTTT. Based on the CDR3 plus reference TRBV7-7 and TRBJ1-3, the full variable domain is GAGVSQSPRYKVTKRGQDVTLRCDPISSHATLYWYQQALGQGPEFLTYFNYEAQPDKSGLPSDRFSAERPEGSISTLTIQRTEQRDSAMYRCASGCGDHSGNTIYFGEGSWLTVV.

V and J are TRBV28 and TRBJ2-7, with D possibly matching TRBD1 (6 bases). Per the germline V gene, CDR1 is MDHEN and CDR2 is SYDVKM. The ends were cut back, 3 bases at V and 6 bases at J, with 18 bases in the middle. The CDR3 extends over 15 amino acids. The CDR3 DNA follows: TGTGCCAGCAGTTTGGTGGGGGCGGGTAGTATCGAGCAGTACTTC. This encodes CASSLVGAGSIEQYF.

The rearrangement links TRBV12-2 to TRBJ2-7; the D call TRBD1 from the table was never checked on the DNA. TRBV12-2 is assigned pseudogene status. CDR3 length equals 14 residues. The CDR3 loop is CASRFYRLSYEQYF. The CDR3 DNA is TGTGCAAGTCGCTTCTACAGGTTATCCTACGAGCAGTACTTC.

The rearrangement links TRBV14 to TRBJ1-2; D gene ambiguous. The CDR3 loop spans 14 amino acids. The germline V and J ends were trimmed by 0 bases and 2 bases, with 7 bases remaining between them. Germline CDR1 and CDR2: SGHDN and FVKESK. CDR3 protein: CASSQEAGNYGYTF. CDR3 DNA: TGTGCCAGCAGCCAAGAAGCCGGAAACTATGGCTACACCTTC.

The chain carries TRBV7-9 and TRBJ2-7; possibly TRBD1 for D (5 bases). Germline values: CDR1 SEHNR, CDR2 FQNEAQ (reference sequence). CDR3 size: 16 residues. V gave up 1 base and J gave up 3 bases, with 16 bases separating them. As DNA, the CDR3 is TGTGCCAGCAGCTTAGGGGCAGGGAATAGGAACTACGAGCAGTACTTC. Translation gives CASSLGAGNRNYEQYF.

The rearrangement links TRBV15 to TRBJ2-7, with D perhaps TRBD2 (6 bases). Per the germline V gene, CDR1 is LNHNV and CDR2 is YYDKDF (reference sequence). This CDR3 comprises 15 residues. V was pared by 6 bases and J by 0 bases, with 15 bases between. Here the CDR3 DNA reads TGTGCCACCAGTCGACGGGACTTCAGCTCCTACGAGCAGTACTTC. Protein product: CATSRRDFSSYEQYF.

J is TRBJ2-1 and V is TRBV9; 10 bases map to TRBD2. Trimming took 1 base from V and 9 from J; bases not matched to a gene: 7. The CDR3 has 15 amino acids. From germline, CDR1 is SGDLS and CDR2 YYNGEE. CDR3 bases: TGTGCCAGCAGCGTAAGGGCTAGCGGGAGTGTTGAGCAGTTCTTC. This codes for CASSVRASGSVEQFF. The full variable domain, in which reference TRBV9 and TRBJ2-1 provide the parts outside the CDR3, is DSGVTQTPKHLITATGQRVTLRCSPRSGDLSVYWYQQSLDQGLQFLIQYYNGEERAKGNILERFSAQQFPDLHSELNLSSLELGDSALYFCASSVRASGSVEQFFGPGTRLTVL.

The chain carries TRBV7-9 and TRBJ1-5, with D possibly TRBD1 on 5 matching bases. With 5 bases removed from V and 7 bases from J, the gap between germline ends came to 9 bases. In germline, CDR1 is SEHNR, CDR2 FQNEAQ (reference sequence). This CDR3 is built from 12 residues. CDR3 DNA: TGTGCCAGCAGCAAGGGACGACAGCCCCAGCATTTT. Protein: CASSKGRQPQHF.

V and J are TRBV6-6 and TRBJ1-4; 9 bases map to TRBD1. Unmatched junction bases numbered 4, after V lost 0 bases and J lost 8 bases. This CDR3 is 15 amino acids long. Germline loops: CDR1 MNHNY, CDR2 SVGAGI (reference sequence). The CDR3 nucleotides read TGTGCCAGCAGTTACTCGGTAACAGGGGGCGAAAAACTGTTTTTT. It yields the protein CASSYSVTGGEKLFF.

This clone has more than one count but fewer than ten. The chain combines TRBV7-9 with TRBJ2-7; D may be TRBD1 (5 bases). The germline V gene encodes CDR1 SEHNR and CDR2 FQNEAQ (reference sequence). The CDR3 totals 12 residues. The ends were cut back, 5 bases at V and 3 bases at J, with 8 bases in the middle. CDR3 loop: CASSNQGYEQYF. The DNA for the CDR3 is TGTGCCAGCAGCAATCAGGGCTACGAGCAGTACTTC.

The chain employs TRBV4-1 and TRBJ2-1; 9 nucleotides align to TRBD2. This CDR3 spans 17 amino acids. The germline gives CDR1 MGHRA, CDR2 YSYEKL. J lost 0 bases, V lost 8 bases, and 11 bases had no gene match. This CDR3 is CASLPGTLAGSYNEQFF. CDR3 nucleotide sequence: TGCGCCAGCCTACCAGGGACACTAGCGGGCTCCTACAATGAGCAGTTCTTC.

V is TRBV6-1 and J is TRBJ2-7, with D hard to call. V was pared by 7 bases and J by 3 bases, with 16 bases between. Looked up from germline, CDR1 is MNHNS and CDR2 is SASEGT. This CDR3 region has 14 residues. DNA for the CDR3: TGTGCCAGCATGGCCACGGCAGAGGTCTACGAGCAGTACTTC. It translates to CASMATAEVYEQYF.

This chain uses TRBV28 with TRBJ2-7; D gene ambiguous. V lost 6 bases to trimming and J lost 1 base, with 10 bases between them. Germline values: CDR1 MDHEN, CDR2 SYDVKM. The CDR3 contains 13 residues. CDR3 sequence (DNA): TGTGCCAGCAGATCCGGCGCATCCTACGAGCAGTACTTC. Translating gives CASRSGASYEQYF.

V usage is TRBV28 and J usage is TRBJ2-7, with D possibly being TRBD1 (5 bases). The CDR3 consists of 13 residues. Germline CDR1 reads MDHEN; CDR2 reads SYDVKM. V was pared by 4 bases and J by 2 bases, with 9 bases between. Here the CDR3 DNA reads TGTGCCAGCAGTTGGGGCGGAACCTACGAGCAGTACTTC. Translating it yields CASSWGGTYEQYF.

The gene calls are TRBV7-9 and TRBJ2-5, with 9 positions matching TRBD2. The J call is doubtful: the DNA matches TRBJ2-7 better. The germline gives CDR1 SEHNR, CDR2 FQNEAQ (reference sequence). The CDR3 runs to 14 residues. The CDR3, as DNA: TGTGCCAGCAGCTTAGGGTTAGCGGGAGTCGAGCAGTACTTC. It yields the protein CASSLGLAGVEQYF.

This clone was seen only once. J is TRBJ2-1 and V is TRBV19; D perhaps matches TRBD2 (6 bases). The length of the CDR3 is 15 residues. Germline-derived CDR1 and CDR2 are LNHDA and SQIVND (reference sequence). Trimming removed 5 bases from V and 0 bases from J, with 11 bases in between. The DNA for the CDR3 is TGTGCCAGTAGTGTTAGCGGAAGCTCCTACAATGAGCAGTTCTTC. Protein product: CASSVSGSSYNEQFF. Full variable domain (remainder filled in from reference TRBV19 and TRBJ2-1): DGGITQSPKYLFRKEGQNVTLSCEQNLNHDAMYWYRQDPGQGLRLIYYSQIVNDFQKGDIAEGYSVSREKKESFPLTVTSAQKNPTAFYLCASSVSGSSYNEQFFGPGTRLTVL.

This chain joins TRBV7-8 and TRBJ1-5; TRBD1 matches 7 bases. This CDR3 is 16 amino acids long. Germline V CDR1 and CDR2: SGHVS, FQNEAQ. Trimming cost V 5 bases and J 5 bases; bases outside gene matches: 12. The CDR3 region is CASSPTRDRGYQPQHF. The CDR3 coding sequence is TGTGCCAGCAGCCCGACACGGGACAGAGGGTATCAGCCCCAGCATTTT.

The V and J genes are TRBV4-2 and TRBJ2-3, with a tentative D call TRBD2 (6 bases). V shed 3 bases and J shed 3 bases, with 22 bases lying between them. This CDR3 has 18 residues. Looked up from germline, CDR1 is LGHNA and CDR2 is YNFKEQ. The CDR3 DNA sequence: TGTGCCAGCAGCCACCAAGCGGGCTACGGGATTGGAACAGATACGCAGTATTTT. Translating it yields CASSHQAGYGIGTDTQYF.

As DNA, the CDR3 is TGTGCCAGCAGCGTAGCGGCTTCCTTTGGGGTCGCTGGCTACACCTTC. It specifies CASSVAASFGVAGYTF. J is TRBJ1-2 and V is TRBV9; D gene ambiguous. This CDR3 comprises 16 residues. Germline lookup yields CDR1 SGDLS and CDR2 YYNGEE. V was cut by 0 bases and J by 7 bases, with 19 bases left in between.

This chain uses TRBV4-2 with TRBJ2-4; the D is unclear. Trimming removed 4 bases from V and 0 bases from J, with 13 bases in between. The germline gives CDR1 LGHNA, CDR2 YNFKEQ. This CDR3 spans 16 amino acids. In DNA, the CDR3 is TGTGCCAGCAGCCTCTCCCAGTCATTAGCCAAAAACATTCAGTACTTC. Its translation: CASSLSQSLAKNIQYF.

The chain employs TRBV7-9 and TRBJ2-2; TRBD2 agrees at 10 bases. The CDR3 covers 19 residues. V trimming: 4 bases; J trimming: 3 bases; junction bases outside the gene matches: 14. The germline V gene encodes CDR1 SEHNR and CDR2 FQNEAQ (reference sequence). The CDR3 DNA is TGTGCCAGCAGCTGGGGGTCACTAGCGGGACCCCTTGACACCGGGGAGCTGTTTTTT. It codes for CASSWGSLAGPLDTGELFF. Filled out from reference TRBV7-9 and TRBJ2-2, the complete variable domain reads DTGVSQNPRHKITKRGQNVTFRCDPISEHNRLYWYRQTLGQGPEFLTYFQNEAQLEKSRLLSDRFSAERPKGSFSTLEIQRTEQGDSAMYLCASSWGSLAGPLDTGELFFGEGSRLTVL.

The CDR3 region has the DNA TGTGCCAGTAGTACCCGCGCGGGGGGAGTAAAGGGATACGAGCAGTACTTC. Translated: CASSTRAGGVKGYEQYF. The J gene is TRBJ2-7, the V gene TRBV19, with 8 bases matching TRBD2. The CDR3 loop spans 17 amino acids. Germline values: CDR1 LNHDA, CDR2 SQIVND (reference sequence). J was trimmed by 4 bases and V by 4 bases; bases with no gene match: 15. Full variable domain (rest looked up from reference TRBV19 and TRBJ2-7): DGGITQSPKYLFRKEGQNVTLSCEQNLNHDAMYWYRQDPGQGLRLIYYSQIVNDFQKGDIAEGYSVSREKKESFPLTVTSAQKNPTAFYLCASSTRAGGVKGYEQYFGPGTRLTVT.

CDR3 coding DNA: TGTGCCAGCAGCACTAGCTTGCGCAATGAGCAGTTCTTC. Translated, it gives CASSTSLRNEQFF. The chain has TRBV6-6 and TRBJ2-1, with D tentatively TRBD2 (6 bases). Germline V gene lookup returns CDR1 MNHNY and CDR2 SVGAGI (reference sequence). The V gene lost 6 bases and the J gene lost 6 bases, with 12 bases spanning the gap. The CDR3 runs to 13 residues.